The rows below give T cell receptor beta chains drawn from one sample of a study of spatial heterogeneity in lung cancer. TCRdb itself ran the 5' RACE reads through MiXCR, one entry per CDR3 protein. Of 4,000 to 5,500 distinct CDR3 sequences listed, almost 8.5% are singletons. Here the sequenced sample was lung tumor tissue, taken at surgery. These receptors all stem from a female donor with early-stage non-small cell lung cancer. Both conserved end residues are part of each CDR3. Each record gives: J gene, clone size, V gene, D gene, CDR3 protein, CDR3 DNA. D genes are given only for firm matches. Some rows have no size entry. The others give once, few or many, or a class for an expanded clone.

j_call: TRBJ1-2; clone_size: few; v_call: TRBV4-3; d_call: TRBD1; cdr3_aa: CASSQGQGYGYTF; cdr3_nt: TGCGCCAGCAGCCAGGGACAGGGCTATGGCTACACCTTC
j_call: TRBJ2-1; clone_size: .; v_call: TRBV6-6; d_call: TRBD2; cdr3_aa: CASSQGLAGRNEQFF; cdr3_nt: TGTGCCAGCAGTCAGGGACTAGCGGGTAGGAATGAGCAGTTCTTC
j_call: TRBJ2-1; clone_size: .; v_call: TRBV2; d_call: .; cdr3_aa: CASMLALNEQFF; cdr3_nt: TGTGCCAGCATGCTAGCACTCAATGAGCAGTTCTTC
j_call: TRBJ1-2; clone_size: few; v_call: TRBV14; d_call: .; cdr3_aa: CASSQGAGGDYGYTF; cdr3_nt: TGTGCCAGCAGCCAAGGGGCTGGGGGTGACTATGGCTACACCTTC
j_call: TRBJ1-3; clone_size: .; v_call: TRBV19; d_call: .; cdr3_aa: CASSIQLGIFSGNTIYF; cdr3_nt: TGTGCCAGTAGTATCCAGCTCGGGATCTTCTCTGGAAACACCATATATTTT
j_call: TRBJ1-2; clone_size: few; v_call: TRBV2; d_call: .; cdr3_aa: CASSETNYGYTF; cdr3_nt: TGTGCCAGCAGTGAAACTAACTATGGCTACACCTTC
j_call: TRBJ2-3; clone_size: large; v_call: TRBV20-1; d_call: .; cdr3_aa: CSAPGPSAGDTQYF; cdr3_nt: TGCAGTGCTCCCGGGCCCTCAGCCGGAGATACGCAGTATTTT
j_call: TRBJ2-5; clone_size: medium-sized; v_call: TRBV7-3; d_call: TRBD2; cdr3_aa: CASSPGTSGGPRFETQYF; cdr3_nt: TGTGCCAGCAGCCCCGGGACTAGCGGGGGGCCCCGGTTTGAGACCCAGTACTTC
j_call: TRBJ2-3; clone_size: many; v_call: TRBV14; d_call: TRBD1; cdr3_aa: CASSRRRSGQGLSDTQYF; cdr3_nt: TGTGCCAGCAGCCGACGACGCTCGGGACAGGGGTTATCAGATACGCAGTATTTT
j_call: TRBJ2-2; clone_size: few; v_call: TRBV6-5; d_call: .; cdr3_aa: CASSYFLNTGELFF; cdr3_nt: TGTGCCAGCAGTTATTTTCTAAACACCGGGGAGCTGTTTTTT
j_call: TRBJ2-4; clone_size: medium-sized; v_call: TRBV20-1; d_call: .; cdr3_aa: CSGYILAKNIQYF; cdr3_nt: TGCAGTGGCTATATTCTAGCCAAAAACATTCAGTACTTC
j_call: TRBJ1-1; clone_size: .; v_call: TRBV28; d_call: TRBD1; cdr3_aa: CASSLPGQLRVTEAFF; cdr3_nt: TGTGCCAGCAGTTTACCGGGACAGTTAAGAGTCACTGAAGCTTTCTTT
j_call: TRBJ1-1; clone_size: many; v_call: TRBV28; d_call: .; cdr3_aa: CASRRGINTEAFF; cdr3_nt: TGTGCCAGCAGGCGGGGAATAAACACTGAAGCTTTCTTT
j_call: TRBJ1-2; clone_size: few; v_call: TRBV20-1; d_call: .; cdr3_aa: CSADRQEAGYTF; cdr3_nt: TGCAGTGCTGATAGGCAGGAGGCTGGCTACACCTTC
j_call: TRBJ1-1; clone_size: medium-sized; v_call: TRBV5-1; d_call: TRBD1; cdr3_aa: CASSLVDREYTEAFF; cdr3_nt: TGCGCCAGCAGCTTAGTAGACAGGGAATACACTGAAGCTTTCTTT
j_call: TRBJ1-2; clone_size: .; v_call: TRBV28; d_call: .; cdr3_aa: CASSFAAGLRGYTF; cdr3_nt: TGTGCCAGCAGTTTCGCGGCCGGGCTCCGAGGCTACACCTTC
j_call: TRBJ2-5; clone_size: large; v_call: TRBV29-1; d_call: .; cdr3_aa: CSVDVPTPIELTQYF; cdr3_nt: TGCAGCGTTGATGTTCCGACCCCGATCGAATTGACCCAGTACTTC
j_call: TRBJ2-1; clone_size: few; v_call: TRBV18; d_call: TRBD1; cdr3_aa: CASSPPTGGWVNEQFF; cdr3_nt: TGTGCCAGCTCACCGCCGACAGGGGGCTGGGTAAATGAGCAGTTCTTC
j_call: TRBJ2-2; clone_size: medium-sized; v_call: TRBV15; d_call: .; cdr3_aa: CATSVTGDGELFF; cdr3_nt: TGTGCCACCAGCGTAACAGGAGACGGGGAGCTGTTTTTT
j_call: TRBJ2-5; clone_size: .; v_call: TRBV7-2; d_call: TRBD2; cdr3_aa: CASSNTGTSGVPQYF; cdr3_nt: TGTGCCAGCAGCAACACCGGGACTAGCGGGGTGCCCCAGTACTTC
j_call: TRBJ2-5; clone_size: medium-sized; v_call: TRBV7-3; d_call: .; cdr3_aa: CASSLVLGGQETQYF; cdr3_nt: TGTGCCAGCAGCTTGGTTCTGGGGGGCCAAGAGACCCAGTACTTC
j_call: TRBJ2-3; clone_size: .; v_call: TRBV4-1; d_call: .; cdr3_aa: CASRSTVGAGTDTQYF; cdr3_nt: TGCGCCAGCAGGTCCACCGTTGGAGCTGGTACAGATACGCAGTATTTT
j_call: TRBJ1-1; clone_size: few; v_call: TRBV12-3/TRBV12-4; d_call: .; cdr3_aa: CASSAGPSTEAFF; cdr3_nt: TGTGCCAGCAGTGCGGGGCCGAGCACTGAAGCTTTCTTT
j_call: TRBJ2-3; clone_size: few; v_call: TRBV20-1; d_call: .; cdr3_aa: CSARAGLAGAINTQYF; cdr3_nt: TGCAGTGCTAGGGCGGGTCTTGCGGGGGCAATAAATACGCAGTATTTT
j_call: TRBJ1-1; clone_size: .; v_call: TRBV27; d_call: .; cdr3_aa: CASSFRRQGTEAFF; cdr3_nt: TGTGCCAGCAGTTTCCGAAGGCAGGGCACTGAAGCTTTCTTT
j_call: TRBJ2-7; clone_size: medium-sized; v_call: TRBV10-2; d_call: TRBD2; cdr3_aa: CASSEGTSGYEQYF; cdr3_nt: TGCGCCAGCAGTGAAGGGACTAGCGGATACGAGCAGTACTTC
j_call: TRBJ1-1; clone_size: few; v_call: TRBV28; d_call: .; cdr3_aa: CASSSNRVTEAFF; cdr3_nt: TGTGCCAGCAGCTCCAACAGGGTCACTGAAGCTTTCTTT
j_call: TRBJ2-3; clone_size: medium-sized; v_call: TRBV11-2; d_call: .; cdr3_aa: CASSLGDTQYF; cdr3_nt: TGTGCCAGCAGCTTAGGAGATACGCAGTATTTT
j_call: TRBJ2-5; clone_size: .; v_call: TRBV20-1; d_call: TRBD2; cdr3_aa: CSAGGDSETQYF; cdr3_nt: TGCAGCGCGGGGGGCGATTCAGAGACCCAGTACTTC
j_call: TRBJ1-2; clone_size: medium-sized; v_call: TRBV30; d_call: TRBD1; cdr3_aa: CAWSVGQFYLSF; cdr3_nt: TGTGCCTGGAGTGTGGGACAGTTCTACCTTTCTTTC
j_call: TRBJ1-5; clone_size: medium-sized; v_call: TRBV7-2; d_call: .; cdr3_aa: CASSLEASRGNQPQHF; cdr3_nt: TGTGCCAGCAGCTTAGAGGCCAGCCGGGGAAATCAGCCCCAGCATTTT
j_call: TRBJ2-5; clone_size: few; v_call: TRBV7-9; d_call: .; cdr3_aa: CASSLTFEAGETQYF; cdr3_nt: TGTGCCAGCAGCTTAACTTTCGAGGCCGGCGAGACCCAGTACTTC
j_call: TRBJ1-1; clone_size: once; v_call: TRBV12-5; d_call: .; cdr3_aa: CTSAQGFVGTEAFF; cdr3_nt: TGTACTAGTGCCCAGGGGTTTGTGGGCACTGAAGCTTTCTTT
j_call: TRBJ2-7; clone_size: few; v_call: TRBV7-9; d_call: TRBD1; cdr3_aa: CASSSSGRDRDYEQYF; cdr3_nt: TGTGCCAGCAGTTCATCCGGCCGGGACAGGGACTACGAGCAGTACTTC
j_call: TRBJ1-3; clone_size: medium-sized; v_call: TRBV29-1; d_call: .; cdr3_aa: CSVEDGGAPLSSGNTIYF; cdr3_nt: TGCAGCGTTGAAGACGGGGGCGCGCCTTTAAGCTCTGGAAACACCATATATTTT
j_call: TRBJ1-1; clone_size: medium-sized; v_call: TRBV10-1; d_call: .; cdr3_aa: CASSRDTYTEAFF; cdr3_nt: TGCGCCAGCAGTCGGGACACCTACACTGAAGCTTTCTTT
j_call: TRBJ1-2; clone_size: many; v_call: TRBV6-5; d_call: .; cdr3_aa: CASSYSREYGYTF; cdr3_nt: TGTGCCAGCAGTTACTCCCGGGAGTATGGCTACACCTTC
j_call: TRBJ2-3; clone_size: .; v_call: TRBV7-9; d_call: .; cdr3_aa: CASSPGILDTDTQYF; cdr3_nt: TGTGCCAGCAGCCCCGGGATCTTAGACACAGATACGCAGTATTTT